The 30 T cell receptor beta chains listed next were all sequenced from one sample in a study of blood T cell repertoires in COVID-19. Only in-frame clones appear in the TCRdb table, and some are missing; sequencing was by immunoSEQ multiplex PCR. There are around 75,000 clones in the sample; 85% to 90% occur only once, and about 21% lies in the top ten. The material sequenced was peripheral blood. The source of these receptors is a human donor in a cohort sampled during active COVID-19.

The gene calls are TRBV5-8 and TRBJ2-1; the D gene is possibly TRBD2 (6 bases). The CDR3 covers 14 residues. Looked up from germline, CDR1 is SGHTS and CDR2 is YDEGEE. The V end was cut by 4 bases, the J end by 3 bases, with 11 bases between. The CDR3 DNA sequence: TGTGCCAGCAGCCCCGGGACTCGCTACAATGAGCAGTTCTTC. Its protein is CASSPGTRYNEQFF.

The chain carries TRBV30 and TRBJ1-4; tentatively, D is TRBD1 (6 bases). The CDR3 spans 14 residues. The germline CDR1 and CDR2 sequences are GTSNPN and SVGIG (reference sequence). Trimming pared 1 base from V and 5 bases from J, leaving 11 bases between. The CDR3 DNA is TGTGCCTGGAGTGCCGTAGGGGGAAATGAAAAACTGTTTTTT. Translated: CAWSAVGGNEKLFF. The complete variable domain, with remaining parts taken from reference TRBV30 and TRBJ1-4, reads SQTIHQWPATLVQPVGSPLSLECTVEGTSNPNLYWYRQAAGRGLQLLFYSVGIGQISSEVPQNLSASRPQDRQFILSSKKLLLSDSGFYLCAWSAVGGNEKLFFGSGTQLSVL.

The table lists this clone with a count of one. The DNA for the CDR3 is TGTGCCAGTAGTGCACAAACTTCGGCTAGACACAATGAGCAGTTCTTC. Its protein is CASSAQTSARHNEQFF. The gene calls are TRBV19 and TRBJ2-1; no definite D call. The CDR3 is 16 amino acids. Looked up from germline, CDR1 is LNHDA and CDR2 is SQIVND (reference sequence). V lost 5 bases, J lost 5 bases, and 19 bases lay in between.

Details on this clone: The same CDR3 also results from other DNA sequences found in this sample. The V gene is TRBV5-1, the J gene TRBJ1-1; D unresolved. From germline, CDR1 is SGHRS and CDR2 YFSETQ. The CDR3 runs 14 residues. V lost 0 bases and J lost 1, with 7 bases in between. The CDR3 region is CASSLVAGNTEAFF. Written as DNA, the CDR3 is TGCGCCAGCAGCTTGGTGGCAGGGAACACTGAAGCTTTCTTT.

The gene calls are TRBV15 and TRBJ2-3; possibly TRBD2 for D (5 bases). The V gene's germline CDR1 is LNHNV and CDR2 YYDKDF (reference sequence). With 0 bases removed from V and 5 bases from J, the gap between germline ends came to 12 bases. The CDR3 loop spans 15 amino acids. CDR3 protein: CATSRDSELIDTQYF. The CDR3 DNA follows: TGTGCCACCAGCAGAGATAGCGAGTTGATAGATACGCAGTATTTT.

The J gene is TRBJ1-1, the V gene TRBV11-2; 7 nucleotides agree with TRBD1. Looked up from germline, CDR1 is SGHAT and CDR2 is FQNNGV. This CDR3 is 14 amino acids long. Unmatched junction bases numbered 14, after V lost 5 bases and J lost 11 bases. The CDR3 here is CASSIGEIQGKAFF. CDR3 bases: TGTGCCAGCAGCATTGGGGAGATACAGGGGAAGGCTTTCTTT.

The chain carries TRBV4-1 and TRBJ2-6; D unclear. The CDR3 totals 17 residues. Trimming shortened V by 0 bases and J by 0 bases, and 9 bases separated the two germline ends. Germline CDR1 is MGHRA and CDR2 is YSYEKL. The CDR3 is CASSQEVRNSGANVLTF. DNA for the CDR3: TGCGCCAGCAGCCAAGAGGTCAGGAACTCTGGGGCCAACGTCCTGACTTTC.

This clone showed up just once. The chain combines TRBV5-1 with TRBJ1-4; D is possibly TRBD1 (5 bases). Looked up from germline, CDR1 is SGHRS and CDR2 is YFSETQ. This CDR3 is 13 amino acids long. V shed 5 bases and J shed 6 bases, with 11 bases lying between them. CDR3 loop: CASSGQGDEKLFF. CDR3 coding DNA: TGCGCCAGCAGTGGGCAGGGTGATGAAAAACTGTTTTTT.

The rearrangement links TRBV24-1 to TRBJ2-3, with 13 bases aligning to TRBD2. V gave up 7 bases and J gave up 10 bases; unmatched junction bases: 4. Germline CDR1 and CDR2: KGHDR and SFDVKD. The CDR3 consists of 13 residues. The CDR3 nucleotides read TGTGCCACCAGGGGGACTAGCGGGGACGCGCAGTATTTT. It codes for CATRGTSGDAQYF.

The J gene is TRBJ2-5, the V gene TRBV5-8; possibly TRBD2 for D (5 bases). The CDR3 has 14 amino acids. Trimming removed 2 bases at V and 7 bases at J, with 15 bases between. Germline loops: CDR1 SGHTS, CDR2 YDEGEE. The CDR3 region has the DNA TGTGCCAGCAGCTTTGGTGGGAGCGAAAGGACCCAGTACTTC. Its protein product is CASSFGGSERTQYF.

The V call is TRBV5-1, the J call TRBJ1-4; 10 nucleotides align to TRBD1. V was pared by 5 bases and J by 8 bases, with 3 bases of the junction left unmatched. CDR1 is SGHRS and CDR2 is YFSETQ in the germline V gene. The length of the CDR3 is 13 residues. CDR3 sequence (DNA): TGCGCCAGCAGTTGGACAGGGGGGGAAAAACTGTTTTTT. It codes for CASSWTGGEKLFF.

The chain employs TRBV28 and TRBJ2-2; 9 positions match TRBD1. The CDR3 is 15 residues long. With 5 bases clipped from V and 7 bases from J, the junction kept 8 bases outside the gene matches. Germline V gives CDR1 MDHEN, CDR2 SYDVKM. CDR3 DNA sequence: TGTGCCAGCAGTCCGACAGGGGGAGTCCGCGGGGAGCTGTTTTTT. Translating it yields CASSPTGGVRGELFF.

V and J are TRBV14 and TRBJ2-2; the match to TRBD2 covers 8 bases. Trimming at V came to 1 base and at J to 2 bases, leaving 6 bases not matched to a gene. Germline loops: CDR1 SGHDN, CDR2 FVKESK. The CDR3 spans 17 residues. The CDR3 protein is CASSQGLSGVNTGELFF. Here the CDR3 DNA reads TGTGCCAGCAGCCAAGGACTTAGCGGGGTAAACACCGGGGAGCTGTTTTTT.

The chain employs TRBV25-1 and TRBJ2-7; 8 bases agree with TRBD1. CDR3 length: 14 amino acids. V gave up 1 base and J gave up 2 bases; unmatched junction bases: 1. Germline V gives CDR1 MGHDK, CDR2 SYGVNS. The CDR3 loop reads CASSEWTGTYEQYF. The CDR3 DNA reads TGTGCCAGCAGTGAATGGACAGGGACCTACGAGCAGTACTTC.

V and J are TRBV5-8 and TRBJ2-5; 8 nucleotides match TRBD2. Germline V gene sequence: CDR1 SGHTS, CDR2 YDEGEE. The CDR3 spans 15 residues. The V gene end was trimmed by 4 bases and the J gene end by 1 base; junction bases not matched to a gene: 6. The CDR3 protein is CASSNSGTAQETQYF. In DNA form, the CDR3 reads TGTGCCAGCAGCAATAGCGGGACCGCCCAAGAGACCCAGTACTTC.

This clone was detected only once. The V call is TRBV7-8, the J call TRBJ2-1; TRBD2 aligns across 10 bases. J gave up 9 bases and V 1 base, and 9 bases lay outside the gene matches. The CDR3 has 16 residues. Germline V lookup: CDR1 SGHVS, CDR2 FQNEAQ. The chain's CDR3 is CASSLVPSGRGGEQFF. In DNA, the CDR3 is TGTGCCAGCAGCTTAGTCCCCAGCGGGAGGGGAGGTGAGCAGTTCTTC.

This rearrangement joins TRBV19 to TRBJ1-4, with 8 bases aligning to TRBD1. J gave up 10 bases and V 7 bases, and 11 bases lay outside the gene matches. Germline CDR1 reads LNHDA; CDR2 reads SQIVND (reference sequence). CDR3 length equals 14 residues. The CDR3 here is CASTLPGTGRKLFF. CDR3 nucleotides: TGTGCCAGTACCTTGCCCGGGACAGGACGAAAACTGTTTTTT.

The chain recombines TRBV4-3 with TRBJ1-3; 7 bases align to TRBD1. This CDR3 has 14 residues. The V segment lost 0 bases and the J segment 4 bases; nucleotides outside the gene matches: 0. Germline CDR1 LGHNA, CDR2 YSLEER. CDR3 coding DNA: TGCGCCAGCAGCCAAGAGGACAGGGGAAACACCATATATTTT. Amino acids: CASSQEDRGNTIYF.

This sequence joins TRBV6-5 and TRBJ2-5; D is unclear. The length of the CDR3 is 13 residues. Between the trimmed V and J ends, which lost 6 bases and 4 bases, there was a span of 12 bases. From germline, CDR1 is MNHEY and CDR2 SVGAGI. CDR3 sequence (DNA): TGTGCCAGCAGAGCCTCGACTGGAGAGACCCAGTACTTC. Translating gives CASRASTGETQYF.

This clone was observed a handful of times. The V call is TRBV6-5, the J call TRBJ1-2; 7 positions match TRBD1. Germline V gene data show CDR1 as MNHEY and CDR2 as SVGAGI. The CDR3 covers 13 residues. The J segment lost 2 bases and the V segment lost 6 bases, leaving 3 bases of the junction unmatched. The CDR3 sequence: CASRLQGNYGYTF. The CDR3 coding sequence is TGTGCCAGCAGGTTACAGGGGAACTATGGCTACACCTTC.

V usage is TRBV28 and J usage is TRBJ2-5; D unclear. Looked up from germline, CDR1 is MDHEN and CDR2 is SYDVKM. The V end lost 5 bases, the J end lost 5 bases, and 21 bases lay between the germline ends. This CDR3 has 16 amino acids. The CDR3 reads CASSPFAQSIGETQYF. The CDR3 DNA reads TGTGCCAGCAGTCCCTTCGCCCAATCGATCGGGGAGACCCAGTACTTC. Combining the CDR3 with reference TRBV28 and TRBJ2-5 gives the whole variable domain DVKVTQSSRYLVKRTGEKVFLECVQDMDHENMFWYRQDPGLGLRLIYFSYDVKMKEKGDIPEGYSVSREKKERFSLILESASTNQTSMYLCASSPFAQSIGETQYFGPGTRLLVL.

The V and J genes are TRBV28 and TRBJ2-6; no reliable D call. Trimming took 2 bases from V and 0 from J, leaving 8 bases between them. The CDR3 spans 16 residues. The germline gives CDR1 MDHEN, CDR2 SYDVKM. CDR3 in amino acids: CASSLPPGSGANVLTF. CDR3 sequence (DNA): TGTGCCAGCAGTTTACCCCCCGGCTCTGGGGCCAACGTCCTGACTTTC.

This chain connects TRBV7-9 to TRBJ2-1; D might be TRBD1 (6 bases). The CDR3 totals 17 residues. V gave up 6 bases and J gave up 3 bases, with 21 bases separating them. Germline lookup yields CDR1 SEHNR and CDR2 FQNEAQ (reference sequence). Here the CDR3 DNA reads TGTGCCAGCAGTCTGATGGGGGCAGCCCGCCACTACAATGAGCAGTTCTTC. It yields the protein CASSLMGAARHYNEQFF.

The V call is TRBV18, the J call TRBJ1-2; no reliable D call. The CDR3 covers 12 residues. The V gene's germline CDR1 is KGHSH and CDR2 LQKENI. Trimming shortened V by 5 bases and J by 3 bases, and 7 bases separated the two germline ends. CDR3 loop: CASSYSDYGYTF. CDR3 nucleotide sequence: TGTGCCAGCTCATACAGTGACTATGGCTACACCTTC.

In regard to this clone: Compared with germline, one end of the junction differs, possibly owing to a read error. In DNA, the CDR3 is TGTGCCAGCAGCCTAGCGGGACTCCCGGGCAGCGAGCAGTACTTC. Translating it yields CASSLAGLPGSEQYF. The rearrangement uses TRBV7-2 and TRBJ2-7, with 9 bases lining up with TRBD2. Germline CDR1 reads SGHTA; CDR2 reads FQGNSA. The CDR3 is 15 residues long.

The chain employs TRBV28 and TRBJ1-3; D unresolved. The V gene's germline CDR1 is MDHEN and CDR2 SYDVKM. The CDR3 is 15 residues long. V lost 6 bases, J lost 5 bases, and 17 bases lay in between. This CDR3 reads CASRTVEPLRNTIYF. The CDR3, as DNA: TGTGCCAGCAGGACTGTTGAGCCGCTGCGAAACACCATATATTTT.

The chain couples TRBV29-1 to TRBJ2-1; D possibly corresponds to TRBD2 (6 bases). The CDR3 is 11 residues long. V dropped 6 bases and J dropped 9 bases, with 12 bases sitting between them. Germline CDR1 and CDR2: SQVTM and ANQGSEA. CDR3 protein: CSVLSGREQFF. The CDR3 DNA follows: TGCAGCGTCCTTAGCGGTCGTGAGCAGTTCTTC.

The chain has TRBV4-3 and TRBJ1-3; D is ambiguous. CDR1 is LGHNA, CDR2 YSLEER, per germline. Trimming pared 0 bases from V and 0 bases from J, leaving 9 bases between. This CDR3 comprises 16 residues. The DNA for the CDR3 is TGCGCCAGCAGCCAAGAGGCCCACAACTCTGGAAACACCATATATTTT. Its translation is CASSQEAHNSGNTIYF.

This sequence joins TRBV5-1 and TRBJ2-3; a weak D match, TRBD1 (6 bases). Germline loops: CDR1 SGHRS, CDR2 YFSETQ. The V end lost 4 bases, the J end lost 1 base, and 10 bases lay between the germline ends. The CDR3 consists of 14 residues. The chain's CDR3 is CASSPGVGTDTQYF. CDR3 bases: TGCGCCAGCAGCCCAGGGGTTGGCACAGATACGCAGTATTTT.

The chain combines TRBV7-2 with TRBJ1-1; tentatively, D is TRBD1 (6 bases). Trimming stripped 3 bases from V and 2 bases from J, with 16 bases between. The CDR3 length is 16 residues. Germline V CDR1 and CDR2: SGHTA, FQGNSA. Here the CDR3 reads CASSFATGTSNTEAFF. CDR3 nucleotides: TGTGCCAGCAGCTTCGCTACCGGGACAAGCAACACTGAAGCTTTCTTT.